One sample yielded the 6 T cell receptor beta chains listed below, sequenced in a study of Graves' ophthalmopathy and Graves' hyperthyroidism (dated by TCRdb to 2016 to 2019). Data came from an Illumina HiSeq 2000. For repertoire sequencing, TCR beta CDR3 regions were amplified from RNA transcripts. The first round of RT-PCR was done with HTBI primers and the Qiagen OneStep RT-PCR kit, and was followed by a second round of multiplex PCR, then size selection and purification. TCRdb handled the public reads itself, with Q25 trimming in fastp and clone calling in MiXCR, and kept productive beta chains. Records with the same CDR3 protein are collapsed into one entry carrying the most frequent genes and DNA. Across this sample there are around 1,200,000 distinct CDR3 sequences, with around a third seen only once. The ten most abundant clones make up approximately 12% of the sample. The specimen was peripheral blood or thyroid tissue (not recorded which). These receptors were obtained from an adult man with Graves' hyperthyroidism.

This clonotype came up many times. The chain joins TRBV7-2 to TRBJ2-5; possibly TRBD1 for D (6 bases). There are 15 residues in the CDR3. Germline assignment: CDR1 SGHTA and CDR2 FQGNSA. V lost 8 bases and J lost 1, with 17 bases in between. The CDR3 loop reads CASGPLNRAQETQYF. Here the CDR3 DNA reads TGTGCCAGCGGACCCCTGAACAGGGCCCAAGAGACCCAGTACTTC. The full variable domain, in which reference TRBV7-2 and TRBJ2-5 provide the parts outside the CDR3, is GAGVSQSPSNKVTEKGKDVELRCDPISGHTALYWYRQSLGQGLEFLIYFQGNSAPDKSGLPSDRFSAERTGGSVSTLTIQRTQQEDSAVYLCASGPLNRAQETQYFGPGTRLLVL.

This chain joins TRBV29-1 and TRBJ1-5; D is unclear. CDR3 length equals 10 residues. The V and J ends lost 2 bases and 11 bases respectively, with 7 bases between them. Looked up from germline, CDR1 is SQVTM and CDR2 is ANQGSEA. In nucleotides, the CDR3 is TGCAGCGTTGAAACAGAGACCCAGCATTTT. Protein product: CSVETETQHF.

V is TRBV7-9 and J is TRBJ1-3; D not resolved. V gave up 3 bases and J gave up 2 bases, with 11 bases separating them. Germline V CDR1 and CDR2: SEHNR, FQNEAQ (reference sequence). CDR3 size: 15 residues. The CDR3 region is CASSFGVAPGNTIYF. The CDR3 coding sequence is TGTGCCAGCAGCTTCGGGGTAGCGCCTGGAAACACCATATATTTT.

This clonotype was found many times. The V call is TRBV20-1, the J call TRBJ2-5; 7 positions match TRBD2. Germline assignment: CDR1 DFQATT and CDR2 SNEGSKA (reference sequence). The CDR3 is 15 residues long. V lost 6 bases, J lost 2 bases, and 12 bases stayed unmatched. CDR3 nucleotide sequence: TGCAGTGCACGCCACCCGGCTAGCGGACAAGAGACCCAGTACTTC. Translated: CSARHPASGQETQYF.

This chain joins TRBV13 and TRBJ2-7; 8 positions agree with TRBD2. V lost 0 bases and J lost 4; bases outside the gene matches: 2. This CDR3 is 14 amino acids long. Germline assignment: CDR1 PRHDT and CDR2 FYEKMQ (reference sequence). The CDR3 nucleotides are TGTGCCAGCAGCTTAGGCTCTAGCGGGTACGAGCAGTACTTC. Protein: CASSLGSSGYEQYF.

A few counts support this clonotype. This CDR3 reads CASSPPGQGDEAFF. Written as DNA, the CDR3 is TGTGCCAGCAGCCCACCGGGACAGGGGGATGAAGCTTTCTTT. The chain uses TRBV12-3 or TRBV12-4 and TRBJ1-1; 11 bases agree with TRBD1. V was pared by 6 bases and J by 7 bases, with 7 bases of the junction left unmatched. The CDR3 totals 14 residues.